This T cell receptor beta chain was found in a study of regulatory T cells. Study-wide results and limits: Hydrophobic residues at CDR3 positions 6 and 7 were enriched in conventional CD4+ T cells of CD3G-deficient patients. Skewed V and J usage and few unique V-J pairs marked patient repertoires, most in Tregs.

On this clone itself: The antigen is undetermined.

The PCR used 52 TRBV and 13 TRBJ primers. Generated by immunoSEQ multiplex PCR, the TCRdb table keeps only in-frame clones and is missing some. Altogether about 35,000 clones are present, 75% to 90% being singletons, with the ten largest covering 2% to 3%. Patients aged 2 to 39 years had fewer naive and more memory CD4+ and CD8+ T cells. Trimming took off 4 bases at V and 4 bases at J, with 24 bases between the two ends. The CDR3 sequence is 18 residues long. The germline CDR1 and CDR2 sequences are SGHDT and YYEEEE. V usage is TRBV5-6 and J usage is TRBJ2-1; D may be TRBD1 or TRBD2 (5 bases each). Sequences were obtained from conventional CD4+ T cells sorted from blood. This clonotype was sampled from a person aged 18-35 years with CD3G deficiency. The CDR3 coding sequence is TGTGCCAGCAGCCCGAGGGGAACAACAGTCCAGGCGTACAATGAGCAGTTCTTC. This encodes CASSPRGTTVQAYNEQFF.